The clone carrying this T cell receptor beta chain was observed many times. The antigen remains unidentified. The read falls 3 residues short of the CDR3 end, and the missing part is taken from the germline J gene. Assay: immunoSEQ multiplex PCR; the TCRdb copy retains only in-frame clones and omits some. The sample yields about 42,000 clones, without any singletons. Heparinized whole blood, roughly 5 to 8 ml, came from each donor. This CDR3 region has 16 residues. Germline V gives CDR1 MNHNS, CDR2 SASEGT. Between the trimmed V and J ends, which lost 4 bases and 0 bases, there was a span of 13 bases. These data come from a study of T cell clonality in common variable immunodeficiency. General observations from the study: Compared with controls, CVID subjects had fewer shared TCRbeta clones.

This receptor was obtained from a person between 18 and 70 years old in good health. Sequencing used peripheral blood mononuclear cells. V and J are TRBV6-1 and TRBJ1-3; D gene unclear. CDR3 bases read: TGTGCCAGCAGTGTAACGCGGCCACCCTCTGGAAACACC. Encoded protein: CASSVTRPPSGNT. The entire CDR3 is CASSVTRPPSGNTIYF.